This TCR beta chain was retrieved from a study of OX40 agonist ivuxolimab in advanced cancers. Study at large: Dosing consisted of intravenous ivuxolimab at 0.01 to 10 mg/kg every 2 weeks. Cohort: about 82% men, mean age around 61, aged about 20 to 90.

Remarks on this clone: Its antigen is not identified.

The germline V gene has CDR1 SGDLS and CDR2 YYNGEE. This CDR3 contains 15 residues. V was clipped by 3 bases and J by 2 bases, with 12 bases between them. Some clones are missing from TCRdb's copy, which holds only in-frame ones; the method was immunoSEQ multiplex PCR. In the table there are nearly 110,000 clones, over 75% of which are singletons. Study-level results: Averaging showed that CD8+ T cells had more expanded clones than CD4+ did.

Patients with a history of autoimmune disease or on systemic immunosuppression were excluded. The source is an adult with an advanced solid tumor such as melanoma, head and neck, liver or kidney cancer. Sequences were derived from CD4+ or CD8+ T cells sorted from blood, sampled in a trial of the OX40 agonist ivuxolimab. V usage is TRBV9 and J usage is TRBJ2-1; D is perhaps TRBD2 (5 bases). The CDR3 sequence: CASSAWTGTYNEQFF. The CDR3 DNA reads TGTGCCAGCAGCGCTTGGACGGGGACCTACAATGAGCAGTTCTTC.